This TCR beta chain is from a study of blood T cell repertoires in COVID-19. The wider study: From the United States, Italy and Spain came samples of acute and convalescent COVID-19. From T cells, B-cell-depleted T cells, or PBMCs came the material, which was cDNA or gDNA.

Germline CDR1 is SNHLY and CDR2 is FYNNEI. V lost 6 bases, J lost 0 bases, and 9 bases lay in between. The CDR3 is made up of 15 amino acids. Authors' processing steps: Researchers report that nucleated cell counts were estimated from reference gene primer amplification. The method was immunoSEQ multiplex PCR; TCRdb's version includes in-frame clones alone and lacks a portion of them. V, J and clone size are those of that table, while D and trimming were read from the DNA. The data hold 23,000 or so clones, with 89% observed a single time. J is TRBJ2-6 and V is TRBV2, with D unclear. The sequence derives from a man between 65 and 85 years old with acute or convalescent COVID-19. The sequenced sample was peripheral blood. CDR3 in amino acids: CASSVESSGANVLTF. The DNA for the CDR3 is TGTGCCAGCAGCGTCGAGAGCTCTGGGGCCAACGTCCTGACTTTC.